The 18 T cell receptor beta chains below come from one sample, sequenced in a study of blood T cell repertoires in COVID-19. TCRdb's copy holds only in-frame clones and misses some; the assay was immunoSEQ multiplex PCR. The sample shows roughly 190,000 clones, 87% of them seen only once. Sequences were obtained from peripheral blood. The source is a young man with active or convalescent COVID-19.

This clone was picked up one time. The chain's CDR3 is CACGGVLTEAFF. For the CDR3, the DNA is TGTGCCTGCGGGGGGGTACTCACTGAAGCTTTCTTT. J is TRBJ1-1 and V is TRBV6-5; tentatively, D is TRBD1 (5 bases). This CDR3 is 12 amino acids long. Deletions cut 11 bases from V and 4 bases from J, with 14 bases between. Germline CDR1 reads MNHEY; CDR2 reads SVGAGI.

The chain carries TRBV24-1 and TRBJ2-3; 9 bases agree with TRBD2. The CDR3 covers 18 residues. The junction had 15 bases not matched to a gene; V was cut back by 5 bases and J by 4 bases. Germline CDR1 reads KGHDR; CDR2 reads SFDVKD. Here the CDR3 DNA reads TGTGCCACCAGTGCTCTAACTAGCGGGCCCCGAGCGGCAGATACGCAGTATTTT. It translates to CATSALTSGPRAADTQYF.

The chain recombines TRBV4-1 with TRBJ1-1; D gene unclear. Germline V gene lookup returns CDR1 MGHRA and CDR2 YSYEKL. The germline V and J ends were trimmed by 4 bases and 5 bases, with 11 bases remaining between them. This CDR3 comprises 13 residues. The CDR3 DNA is TGCGCCAGCAGCCTACAGATCCGAACTGAAGCTTTCTTT. Translation: CASSLQIRTEAFF.

The chain is built from TRBV9 and TRBJ1-2, with D unresolved. CDR1 and CDR2 (germline): SGDLS, YYNGEE. This CDR3 spans 12 amino acids. Deletions cut 1 base from V and 5 bases from J, with 6 bases between. The CDR3 is CASSVTEYGYTF. The DNA for the CDR3 is TGTGCCAGCAGCGTAACAGAGTATGGCTACACCTTC.

This clone was detected once. In nucleotides, the CDR3 is TGTGCCAGCAGCTCGGGACAGGTTGAGAATGAAAAACTGTTTTTT. Its protein is CASSSGQVENEKLFF. This rearrangement joins TRBV11-2 to TRBJ1-4; 8 bases fit TRBD1. Germline lookup yields CDR1 SGHAT and CDR2 FQNNGV. This CDR3 contains 15 residues. V lost 4 bases to trimming and J lost 5 bases; unmatched junction nucleotides: 6. The full variable domain, in which reference TRBV11-2 and TRBJ1-4 provide the parts outside the CDR3, is EAGVAQSPRYKIIEKRQSVAFWCNPISGHATLYWYQQILGQGPKLLIQFQNNGVVDDSQLPKDRFSAERLKGVDSTLKIQPAKLEDSAVYLCASSSGQVENEKLFFGSGTQLSVL.

The CDR3 here is CASSGTSGRDRSNEQFF. As DNA, the CDR3 is TGCGCCAGCAGCGGGACTAGCGGGAGGGATAGGTCGAATGAGCAGTTCTTC. This sequence joins TRBV5-1 and TRBJ2-1; 16 bases agree with TRBD2. The trim removed 4 bases at V and 7 bases at J, leaving 8 bases unmatched. The germline V gene has CDR1 SGHRS and CDR2 YFSETQ. CDR3 length: 17 amino acids.

The chain joins TRBV18 to TRBJ1-3, with D unresolved. CDR3 length: 14 residues. Trimming pared 3 bases from V and 4 bases from J, leaving 10 bases between. Germline CDR1 KGHSH, CDR2 LQKENI. The CDR3 loop is CASSPGTGGNTIYF. The CDR3 DNA sequence: TGTGCCAGCTCACCTGGCACGGGGGGAAACACCATATATTTT.

The chain has TRBV5-1 and TRBJ2-6, with 7 bases matching TRBD2. Looked up from germline, CDR1 is SGHRS and CDR2 is YFSETQ. Trimming at V came to 4 bases and at J to 1 base, leaving 11 bases not matched to a gene. This CDR3 comprises 18 residues. In nucleotides, the CDR3 is TGCGCCAGCAGCCTAGGATGGGAGGGACGATCTGGGGCCAACGTCCTGACTTTC. This translates into CASSLGWEGRSGANVLTF. The whole variable domain, remainder taken from reference TRBV5-1 and TRBJ2-6, is KAGVTQTPRYLIKTRGQQVTLSCSPISGHRSVSWYQQTPGQGLQFLFEYFSETQRNKGNFPGRFSGRQFSNSRSEMNVSTLELGDSALYLCASSLGWEGRSGANVLTFGAGSRLTVL.

The chain links TRBV28 to TRBJ1-2; D not certain. Germline V gene sequence: CDR1 MDHEN, CDR2 SYDVKM. The CDR3 has 14 amino acids. Deletions cut 2 bases from V and 2 bases from J, with 9 bases between. In DNA form, the CDR3 reads TGTGCCAGCAGTTTAGGAGGGCAGAACTATGGCTACACCTTC. Translating it yields CASSLGGQNYGYTF.

This chain joins TRBV10-1 and TRBJ2-7; perhaps TRBD1 as D (7 bases). Germline V lookup: CDR1 WNHNN, CDR2 SYGVQD (reference sequence). V dropped 2 bases and J dropped 7 bases, with 15 bases sitting between them. This CDR3 is 14 amino acids long. CDR3 sequence: CASSENRAGGEQYV. The CDR3 region has the DNA TGCGCCAGCAGTGAGAACAGGGCAGGGGGGGAGCAGTACGTC.

The chain has TRBV14 and TRBJ2-1; 8 bases match TRBD1. The CDR3 totals 20 residues. Germline V gene lookup returns CDR1 SGHDN and CDR2 FVKESK. After removal of 3 bases from V and 0 bases from J, the junction contained 16 bases not matched to a gene. CDR3 bases: TGTGCCAGCAGCCACCAACTAGGACAGGGTCCCACGAGCTCCTACAATGAGCAGTTCTTC. Amino acid sequence: CASSHQLGQGPTSSYNEQFF. The full variable domain, in which reference TRBV14 and TRBJ2-1 provide the parts outside the CDR3, is EAGVTQFPSHSVIEKGQTVTLRCDPISGHDNLYWYRRVMGKEIKFLLHFVKESKQDESGMPNNRFLAERTGGTYSTLKVQPAELEDSGVYFCASSHQLGQGPTSSYNEQFFGPGTRLTVL.

This clone was counted once. The chain uses TRBV14 and TRBJ2-2, with 10 bases identical to TRBD1. This CDR3 is built from 15 residues. The trim removed 5 bases at V and 5 bases at J, leaving 5 bases unmatched. Germline-derived CDR1 and CDR2 are SGHDN and FVKESK. CDR3 in amino acids: CASSLGQGWTGELFF. CDR3 nucleotides: TGTGCCAGCAGCTTGGGACAGGGGTGGACCGGGGAGCTGTTTTTT.

The chain couples TRBV29-1 to TRBJ2-7; 9 bases are a match to TRBD1. Germline CDR1 and CDR2: SQVTM and ANQGSEA. Germline trimming cut 7 bases from V and 2 bases from J; bases unmatched to any gene: 6. This CDR3 is 13 amino acids long. DNA for the CDR3: TGCAGCGCCTGGGACAGGGAGACCTACGAGCAGTACTTC. This translates into CSAWDRETYEQYF.

This chain connects TRBV4-1 to TRBJ2-3; TRBD2 matches at 11 bases. CDR3 size: 17 residues. CDR1 and CDR2 from the germline V gene are MGHRA and YSYEKL. J gave up 0 bases and V 6 bases, and 8 bases lay outside the gene matches. The CDR3 nucleotides are TGCGCCAGCAGGCCCGAGACTAGCGGGGTTAGCACAGATACGCAGTATTTT. The encoded protein is CASRPETSGVSTDTQYF.

Note on this clone: The same CDR3 arises from other DNA sequences in this sample as well. The rearrangement links TRBV9 to TRBJ2-1; TRBD2 might be the D (5 bases). This CDR3 has 14 amino acids. Germline V gives CDR1 SGDLS, CDR2 YYNGEE. The germline V and J ends were trimmed by 0 bases and 3 bases, with 7 bases remaining between them. Here the CDR3 reads CASSVAGSYNEQFF. As DNA, the CDR3 is TGTGCCAGCAGCGTAGCGGGGAGCTACAATGAGCAGTTCTTC.

The chain joins TRBV18 to TRBJ1-1; D not certain. From germline, CDR1 is KGHSH and CDR2 LQKENI. V lost 2 bases and J 3 bases, leaving 7 bases between the germline ends. This CDR3 has 13 residues. This chain's CDR3 is CASSPSLDTEAFF. CDR3 DNA sequence: TGTGCCAGCTCACCAAGCCTCGACACTGAAGCTTTCTTT.

This chain connects TRBV6-7 to TRBJ1-6; possible D gene TRBD1, 6 bases. TRBV6-7 is treated as an ORF (open reading frame) with a function not yet certain. CDR3 length equals 16 residues. Trimming left V 2 bases short and J 0 bases short, with 8 bases between. The CDR3 is CASSYGGSSYNSPLHF. The DNA of the CDR3 is TGTGCCAGCAGTTACGGGGGCAGCTCCTATAATTCACCCCTCCACTTT.

V is TRBV2 and J is TRBJ2-1; 8 bases map to TRBD2. Germline loops: CDR1 SNHLY, CDR2 FYNNEI. This CDR3 region has 14 residues. V gave up 3 bases and J gave up 7 bases; unmatched junction bases: 5. CDR3 DNA sequence: TGTGCCAGCAGTGATACGGGAGGGCCGAATGAGCAGTTCTTC. Its translation: CASSDTGGPNEQFF.